This T cell receptor (beta chain) was observed in a study of blood T cell repertoires in COVID-19. Study details: Collection of acute and convalescent COVID-19 samples took place in the United States, Italy and Spain. PBMCs, B-cell-depleted T cells, or T cells were the source of the cDNA or gDNA that made up the material.

Under the authors' procedure: From reference gene primer amplification, estimates of nucleated cell counts were derived. The method was immunoSEQ multiplex PCR; TCRdb's version includes in-frame clones alone and lacks a portion of them. That table supplies the V and J calls and clone size; D and trimming were determined from the DNA. The data hold 200,000 to 300,000 clones, with roughly 83% observed a single time. The J segment lost 3 bases and the V segment lost 7 bases, leaving 6 bases of the junction unmatched. From germline, CDR1 is SQVTM and CDR2 ANQGSEA. The CDR3 length is 13 residues. The material sequenced was peripheral blood. V usage is TRBV29-1 and J usage is TRBJ1-5; 7 bases agree with TRBD1. The TCR was taken from a man at least 80 years old with acute or convalescent COVID-19. In DNA form, the CDR3 reads TGCAGCGCCGCTGGGACAGACAATCAGCCCCAGCATTTT. Translating gives CSAAGTDNQPQHF.